These 6 T cell receptor beta chains originate from one sample sequenced in a study of Tregs in tolerant kidney transplant recipients. TCRdb's copy holds only in-frame clones and misses some; the assay was immunoSEQ multiplex PCR. This table has 92,000 or so clones, more than 90% appearing once. The source material was CD8+ T cells from blood. Source of these receptors: a human donor in good health.

The V gene is TRBV4-1, the J gene TRBJ1-2; TRBD1 matches 7 bases. The CDR3 loop spans 16 amino acids. The trim removed 0 bases at V and 1 base at J, leaving 5 bases unmatched. Germline values: CDR1 MGHRA, CDR2 YSYEKL. The CDR3 bases are TGCGCCAGCAGCCAAGAGTGGCCAGGGGGTAACTATGGCTACACCTTC. It codes for CASSQEWPGGNYGYTF.

This chain links TRBV4-2 with TRBJ2-3; 8 bases line up with TRBD2. The CDR3 totals 16 residues. V lost 0 bases and J lost 1; bases outside the gene matches: 3. Germline V gene lookup returns CDR1 LGHNA and CDR2 YNFKEQ. The CDR3 region is CASSQDVGLGTDTQYF. In DNA form, the CDR3 reads TGTGCCAGCAGCCAAGATGTGGGACTAGGCACAGATACGCAGTATTTT.

The V call is TRBV30, the J call TRBJ1-4, with 7 bases identical to TRBD1. There are 14 residues in the CDR3. Germline CDR1 is GTSNPN and CDR2 is SVGIG (reference sequence). Losses at the gene ends were 2 bases for V and 8 bases for J; bases not matched to a gene: 8. The CDR3 protein is CAWSPRGKGEKLFF. The CDR3 DNA reads as TGTGCCTGGAGTCCCAGGGGGAAGGGAGAAAAACTGTTTTTT.

For the CDR3, the DNA is TGTGCCAGCAGCTTGACAACAAACTATGGCTACACCTTC. It codes for CASSLTTNYGYTF. The chain recombines TRBV6-5 with TRBJ1-2, with unresolved D. Per the germline V gene, CDR1 is MNHEY and CDR2 is SVGAGI. V lost 6 bases to trimming and J lost 2 bases, with 10 bases between them. There are 13 residues in the CDR3.

V is TRBV18 and J is TRBJ2-3; no clear D gene. CDR1 is KGHSH, CDR2 LQKENI, per germline. Deletions cut 3 bases from V and 1 base from J, with 11 bases between. The CDR3 has 15 amino acids. As DNA, the CDR3 is TGTGCCAGCTCACCTGAAGTAGCAGGCACAGATACGCAGTATTTT. Translating it yields CASSPEVAGTDTQYF.

The CDR3 region has the DNA TGTGCCAGCAGCTTGGGATTGGGAGTAGGCACTGAAGCTTTCTTT. This gives the protein CASSLGLGVGTEAFF. The rearrangement uses TRBV11-2 and TRBJ1-1; D unclear. The CDR3 covers 15 residues. Germline CDR1 reads SGHAT; CDR2 reads FQNNGV. Trimming removed 3 bases from V and 4 bases from J, with 15 bases in between.